This T cell receptor (beta chain) was identified during a study of tumor-infiltrating lymphocytes in primary liver carcinoma. Reverse transcription of around 0.45 ug total RNA with a constant-region primer produced TCR beta cDNA. Each TCR beta library was derived from three nested multiplex PCR rounds that employed slightly modified ARM-PCR. The first two PCR rounds used TRBV1-TRBV30 primers with a Cbeta primer, nine to eleven cycles each. A single record per CDR3 protein comes from TCRdb applying MiXCR to the multiplex PCR reads. In the table there are a few hundred thousand distinct CDR3 sequences, 45% to 70% of which are singletons. This clonotype was seen ten or more times. Its antigen remains unknown. The trim removed 4 bases at V and 7 bases at J, leaving 10 bases unmatched. The CDR3 sequence is 15 residues long. CDR1 and CDR2 from the germline V gene are MNHEY and SVGEGT. The study's findings and limits: Unsorted bulk samples meant CD4+ and CD8+ repertoires went uncompared.

Unsorted whole blood supplied the RNA, and germline DNA was extracted too. The specimen was peripheral blood. The sequence was obtained from a woman younger than 45 with primary liver carcinoma and hepatitis B virus infection. This chain links TRBV6-2 or TRBV6-3 with TRBJ2-1, with 7 nucleotides matching TRBD2. CDR3 sequence: CASSSAGRRVNEQFF. As DNA, the CDR3 is TGTGCCAGCAGTTCAGCGGGACGCCGAGTTAATGAGCAGTTCTTC.